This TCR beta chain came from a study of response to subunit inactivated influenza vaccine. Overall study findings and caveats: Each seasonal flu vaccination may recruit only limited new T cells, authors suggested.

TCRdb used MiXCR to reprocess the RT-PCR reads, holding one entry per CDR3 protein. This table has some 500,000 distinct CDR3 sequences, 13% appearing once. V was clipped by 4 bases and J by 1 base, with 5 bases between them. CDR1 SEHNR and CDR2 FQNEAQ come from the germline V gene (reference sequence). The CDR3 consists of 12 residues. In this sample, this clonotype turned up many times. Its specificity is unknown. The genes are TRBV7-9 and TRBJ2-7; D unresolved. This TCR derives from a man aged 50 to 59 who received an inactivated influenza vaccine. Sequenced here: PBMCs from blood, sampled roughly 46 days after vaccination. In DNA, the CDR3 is TGTGCCAGCAGCTCAATATCCTACGAGCAGTACTTC. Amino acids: CASSSISYEQYF.